These 23 T cell receptor beta chains were sequenced from one sample in a study of identical twins (dated by TCRdb to 2015 to 2016). Receptor libraries were prepared by 5' RACE. These reads were obtained on an Illumina HiSeq 2000. In TCRdb, the public reads were trimmed at Q25 with fastp and aligned with MiXCR, with productive beta chains retained. Every CDR3 protein is listed once, alongside the most common genes and DNA of its rows. Recorded for this sample are hundreds of thousands of distinct CDR3 sequences; around 7.4% of them occurred a single time. The ten largest clones represent around 1.6% of the sample. These data were likewise used in another study, on yellow fever vaccine responses in identical twins.

The sequencing sample was made of PBMCs. All receptors derive from a woman between 18 and 29 years old in good health.

The gene calls are TRBV20-1 and TRBJ2-5; D is possibly TRBD2 (6 bases). Trimming left V 6 bases short and J 5 bases short, with 16 bases between. This CDR3 is built from 13 residues. Germline CDR1 and CDR2: DFQATT and SNEGSKA (reference sequence). In nucleotides, the CDR3 is TGCAGTGCCAAGCCTCTAGCGTTTGAGACCCAGTACTTC. Protein: CSAKPLAFETQYF.

In its sample, this clonotype was seen a few times. The chain couples TRBV10-2 to TRBJ1-1; D ambiguous. V gave up 6 bases and J gave up 0 bases, with 11 bases separating them. This CDR3 spans 14 amino acids. CDR1 is WSHSY and CDR2 is SAAADI in the germline V gene. The CDR3 nucleotides read TGCGCCAGCAGCCAGGCAACCATGAACACTGAAGCTTTCTTT. This gives the protein CASSQATMNTEAFF.

This clonotype has a handful of counts. The chain carries TRBV6-5 and TRBJ2-2; no definite D call. This CDR3 spans 13 amino acids. Germline V gene sequence: CDR1 MNHEY, CDR2 SVGAGI. Trimming removed 0 bases from V and 3 bases from J, with 2 bases in between. CDR3 residues: CASSYSYTGELFF. The CDR3 region has the DNA TGTGCCAGCAGTTACTCATACACCGGGGAGCTGTTTTTT.

This chain links TRBV28 with TRBJ2-1; D is tentatively TRBD1 or TRBD2 (5 bases each). Between the trimmed V and J ends, which lost 3 bases and 0 bases, there was a span of 12 bases. The CDR3 extends over 16 amino acids. Germline V gives CDR1 MDHEN, CDR2 SYDVKM. The CDR3 reads CASSFGTQSSYNEQFF. In DNA, the CDR3 is TGTGCCAGCAGTTTCGGGACCCAAAGCTCCTACAATGAGCAGTTCTTC.

Only a few counts were recorded for this clonotype. This chain joins TRBV6-2 or TRBV6-3 and TRBJ1-2; D call uncertain. CDR1 MNHEY and CDR2 SVGEGT come from the germline V gene. V was clipped by 4 bases and J by 2 bases, with 11 bases between them. This CDR3 has 14 amino acids. CDR3 region: CASSFTPTNYGYTF. The CDR3 region has the DNA TGTGCCAGCAGTTTTACCCCAACGAACTATGGCTACACCTTC.

This clonotype was observed a few times. The V and J genes are TRBV5-1 and TRBJ2-3; tentative D call: TRBD2 (5 bases). The CDR3 consists of 15 residues. Trimming stripped 0 bases from V and 0 bases from J, with 8 bases between. Germline V gene data show CDR1 as SGHRS and CDR2 as YFSETQ. Here the CDR3 reads CASSLASKSTDTQYF. CDR3 DNA sequence: TGCGCCAGCAGCTTGGCTAGCAAGAGCACAGATACGCAGTATTTT.

This clonotype occurred a few times. The V gene is TRBV5-1, the J gene TRBJ2-1; TRBD2 aligns across 8 bases. The CDR3 sequence is 14 residues long. The junction had 4 bases not matched to a gene; V was cut back by 6 bases and J by 2 bases. Germline CDR1 and CDR2: SGHRS and YFSETQ. The CDR3 bases are TGCGCCAGCAACAGCGGGGGACCCTACAATGAGCAGTTCTTC. It yields the protein CASNSGGPYNEQFF.

This clonotype was recorded many times. The chain couples TRBV29-1 to TRBJ2-1, with 8 bases that match TRBD2. Germline-derived CDR1 and CDR2 are SQVTM and ANQGSEA. This CDR3 has 17 residues. V lost 6 bases to trimming and J lost 0 bases; unmatched junction nucleotides: 13. The CDR3 DNA is TGCAGCGTCAATGGACTAGCAGGGGACAACTCCTACAATGAGCAGTTCTTC. As protein: CSVNGLAGDNSYNEQFF.

This clonotype has just a few counts. V is TRBV5-1 and J is TRBJ2-2, with a possible D match to TRBD1 (5 bases). The CDR3 is 14 residues long. Trimming took off 6 bases at V and 6 bases at J, with 15 bases between the two ends. The germline V gene has CDR1 SGHRS and CDR2 YFSETQ. CDR3 nucleotides: TGCGCCAGCAAGAGCAGGGTGAATTCCGGGGAGCTGTTTTTT. Translating gives CASKSRVNSGELFF.

This clonotype was counted ten times or more. The gene calls are TRBV28 and TRBJ2-7, with D possibly being TRBD2 (6 bases). The germline CDR1 and CDR2 sequences are MDHEN and SYDVKM. The CDR3 is 14 residues long. With 7 bases removed from V and 2 bases from J, the gap between germline ends came to 15 bases. The CDR3, as DNA: TGTGCCAGCACCCTTAGCGGCAATACCTACGAGCAGTACTTC. Translated: CASTLSGNTYEQYF.

This clonotype was detected many times. This chain joins TRBV6-1 and TRBJ1-1; D is possibly TRBD1 (5 bases). Germline V gene lookup returns CDR1 MNHNS and CDR2 SASEGT. Trimming stripped 5 bases from V and 1 base from J, with 11 bases between. The CDR3 extends over 14 amino acids. In nucleotides, the CDR3 is TGTGCCAGCAGTCCAGGGTACGGGAACACTGAAGCTTTCTTT. Translating gives CASSPGYGNTEAFF.

There are a few counts of this clonotype. The chain uses TRBV5-1 and TRBJ1-1; perhaps TRBD1 as D (5 bases). V lost 0 bases and J lost 3, with 12 bases in between. Germline V gene lookup returns CDR1 SGHRS and CDR2 YFSETQ. This CDR3 comprises 15 residues. Here the CDR3 DNA reads TGCGCCAGCAGCTTGGCCGGGAGGGGCGACACTGAAGCTTTCTTT. This gives the protein CASSLAGRGDTEAFF.

This clonotype came up many times. The rearrangement uses TRBV4-2 and TRBJ2-3; possibly TRBD2 for D (5 bases). The CDR3 totals 14 residues. The germline V gene encodes CDR1 LGHNA and CDR2 YNFKEQ. The V end lost 3 bases, the J end lost 5 bases, and 12 bases lay between the germline ends. As DNA, the CDR3 is TGTGCCAGCAGCCACCCGAGGACTGGAGATACGCAGTATTTT. It yields the protein CASSHPRTGDTQYF.

The chain employs TRBV15 and TRBJ1-6; D is undetermined. The CDR3 covers 13 residues. The V gene lost 3 bases and the J gene lost 7 bases, with 7 bases spanning the gap. Germline V gene sequence: CDR1 LNHNV, CDR2 YYDKDF (reference sequence). In DNA form, the CDR3 reads TGTGCCACCAGCAGCGTTGGGAATTCACCCCTCCACTTT. Amino acid sequence: CATSSVGNSPLHF.

This clonotype was observed a handful of times. V gene TRBV7-9 combines with J gene TRBJ2-2; TRBD1 matches at 7 bases. Germline CDR1 is SEHNR and CDR2 is FQNEAQ (reference sequence). The CDR3 is made up of 14 amino acids. J lost 7 bases, V lost 5 bases, and 7 bases had no gene match. The CDR3 bases are TGTGCCAGCAGCGTGACAGGGCGAGGCGGGGAGCTGTTTTTT. Amino acids: CASSVTGRGGELFF.

Worth noting for this clonotype: Being one base from a much bigger clone, this may be a read error. The chain employs TRBV27 and TRBJ2-1, with 13 bases aligning to TRBD2. V dropped 10 bases and J dropped 3; count of bases not matched to a gene: 12. The CDR3 extends over 17 amino acids. The germline CDR1 and CDR2 sequences are MNHEY and SMNVEV (reference sequence). CDR3 protein: CATRNRLAGGGYNEQFF. The CDR3, as DNA: TGTGCCACCAGAAACCGACTAGCGGGGGGCGGCTACAATGAGCAGTTCTTC.

This clonotype was detected only a few times. CDR3 region: CASSTGILVSGELFF. The CDR3 DNA follows: TGTGCCAGCTCAACAGGGATCCTAGTATCCGGGGAGCTGTTTTTT. The chain employs TRBV18 and TRBJ2-2, with D perhaps TRBD1 (6 bases). Germline V gene data show CDR1 as KGHSH and CDR2 as LQKENI. The CDR3 sequence is 15 residues long. Trimming cost V 5 bases and J 6 bases, with 16 bases left between them.

The chain uses TRBV20-1 and TRBJ2-1, with D perhaps assigned TRBD1 or TRBD2 (5 bases each). This CDR3 has 16 residues. Germline V lookup: CDR1 DFQATT, CDR2 SNEGSKA (reference sequence). Trimming pared 6 bases from V and 0 bases from J, leaving 18 bases between. The CDR3, as DNA: TGCAGTGCCGACCCGGGGCAGGGCCGCTCCTACAATGAGCAGTTCTTC. Translating gives CSADPGQGRSYNEQFF.

The V and J genes are TRBV4-2 and TRBJ2-2; a possible D gene is TRBD2 (6 bases). Germline loops: CDR1 LGHNA, CDR2 YNFKEQ. Trimming took 0 bases from V and 6 from J, leaving 14 bases between them. This CDR3 comprises 16 residues. The DNA for the CDR3 is TGTGCCAGCAGCCAAGAGGGGGGTGTAGGCTCCGGGGAGCTGTTTTTT. Translated, it gives CASSQEGGVGSGELFF.

This clonotype was counted only a few times. The rearrangement links TRBV5-6 to TRBJ2-7; weak D call: TRBD2 (5 bases). The germline V and J ends were trimmed by 1 base and 2 bases, with 13 bases remaining between them. Germline CDR1 is SGHDT and CDR2 is YYEEEE. This CDR3 is 15 amino acids long. CDR3 protein: CASSLKRNRAYEQYV. For the CDR3, the DNA is TGTGCCAGCAGCTTGAAGCGGAACAGAGCCTACGAGCAGTACGTC.

The gene calls are TRBV27 and TRBJ2-5, with 7 bases identical to TRBD2. The CDR3 covers 14 residues. With V trimmed by 7 bases and J by 5 bases, 10 bases remained unmatched. Looked up from germline, CDR1 is MNHEY and CDR2 is SMNVEV (reference sequence). The CDR3 reads CASTSRGGVETQYF. DNA of the CDR3: TGTGCCAGCACTTCGCGGGGAGGGGTTGAGACCCAGTACTTC.

The V gene is TRBV4-1, the J gene TRBJ2-1; 8 bases align to TRBD2. Germline V gene data show CDR1 as MGHRA and CDR2 as YSYEKL. V lost 2 bases and J lost 5; bases outside the gene matches: 8. This CDR3 has 16 residues. For the CDR3, the DNA is TGCGCCAGCAGCCAACCCGGGGGGGCCTTTAACAATGAGCAGTTCTTC. Amino acid sequence: CASSQPGGAFNNEQFF.

J is TRBJ2-4 and V is TRBV12-3 or TRBV12-4, with D perhaps given as TRBD1 or TRBD2 (5 bases each). The CDR3 totals 15 residues. V lost 8 bases and J lost 0, with 14 bases in between. The CDR3 here is CASSERGQAKNIQYF. CDR3 nucleotide sequence: TGTGCCAGCTCAGAGAGGGGCCAAGCCAAAAACATTCAGTACTTC.